The rows below give T cell receptor beta chains drawn from one sample of a study of blood T cell repertoires in COVID-19. Sequenced by immunoSEQ multiplex PCR; TCRdb stores in-frame clones only, minus some. The table shows hundreds of thousands of clones, with 80% occurring only once. Material for sequencing was PBMCs or T cells enriched from blood (not recorded which). These TCRs come from a middle-aged woman with acute COVID-19. Both conserved end residues are trimmed from each CDR3. A D gene is named only where the DNA matches it firmly.

>TRBV29-1|TRBD1
STGQGSYEQY
>TRBV13|TRBD1
ASSFGTGNSPLH
>TRBV2|TRBD1
ASSESGQGRGYT
>TRBV7-6|TRBD2
ASTRGTSGYEQY
>TRBV5-1|-
ASSLPSTKEQY
>TRBV30|-
AWSIQGGKPQH
>TRBV27|-
ASSTSQGNQPQH
>TRBV3-1/TRBV3-2|TRBD1
ASSRQGNTEAF
>TRBV14|TRBD1
ASSQDPRTGTYNNEQF
>TRBV6-2/TRBV6-3|-
ASSYGGENTEAF
>TRBV19|TRBD1
ASSIGGTGNGYT
>TRBV27|-
ASSLSLALQSASTDTQY
>TRBV6-6|TRBD1
ASSFGQGDPEAF
>TRBV20-1|TRBD1
SASPGTGWGEKLF
>TRBV28|TRBD1
ASTLSGTGGSPLH
>TRBV7-8|-
ASSFSQINTEAF
>TRBV3-1/TRBV3-2|-
ASSQDAGARTPLH
>TRBV28|-
ASRQQISTEAF
>TRBV7-2|-
ASSKEQGYYGYT
>TRBV9|-
ASSQARDRAEAF
>TRBV2|-
ASSTRVNSYGYT
>TRBV7-9|-
ASSLGGHNEQF
>TRBV5-1|-
ASSLLQGHYGYT
>TRBV6-5|TRBD1
ASRDRGRTNTIY
>TRBV28|-
ASSVGGVKPQH
>TRBV7-7|-
ASSSGLGPQETQY
>TRBV7-9|TRBD2
ASSSSGVGYGANVLT
>TRBV19|TRBD1
ASSIGTGYQPQH
>TRBV27|TRBD1
ASSFRDSNSPLH
>TRBV5-6|TRBD1
ASTLGVGGGYT
>TRBV2|-
ASRGQGSAFSGANVLT
>TRBV7-2|-
ASSLDPSGAGTEAF
>TRBV11-1|-
ASSVRSATGELF
>TRBV7-2|-
ASSLGGGLSDTQY
>TRBV30|TRBD2
AWNRWLTSESTDTQY
>TRBV5-6|TRBD1
ASSLETGELGETQY
>TRBV28|TRBD2
ASSFLAGVHEQY
>TRBV7-7|TRBD2
ASSLFLGGETQY
>TRBV19|-
ASRPTGPSYGYT
>TRBV6-2/TRBV6-3|-
ASSYPDRGAF